This TCR beta chain was observed in a study of blood T cell repertoires in COVID-19. Data came from immunoSEQ multiplex PCR; TCRdb stores just in-frame clones and leaves some out. The top ten clones hold about 15% of a sample with some 65,000 clones, approximately 86% of them seen once. Germline V gene data show CDR1 as SGDLS and CDR2 as YYNGEE. Trimming took off 4 bases at V and 8 bases at J, with 7 bases between the two ends. The CDR3 runs 11 residues. The sequenced sample was peripheral blood. The receptor comes from a man between 40 and 49 years old with COVID-19, enrolled during active disease. The chain joins TRBV9 to TRBJ2-1; D gene unclear. The CDR3 is CASSSDYEQFF. The CDR3 DNA is TGTGCCAGCAGCTCAGACTATGAGCAGTTCTTC. The full variable domain, rest sourced from reference TRBV9 and TRBJ2-1, is DSGVTQTPKHLITATGQRVTLRCSPRSGDLSVYWYQQSLDQGLQFLIQYYNGEERAKGNILERFSAQQFPDLHSELNLSSLELGDSALYFCASSSDYEQFFGPGTRLTVL.